This TCR beta chain was documented in a study of blood T cell repertoires in COVID-19. On the study more broadly: Acute-phase and convalescent COVID-19 samples originated in the United States, Italy and Spain. The cDNA or gDNA used as material had been derived from T cells, B-cell-depleted T cells, or PBMCs.

Sequencing was performed with immunoSEQ multiplex PCR; in TCRdb, only in-frame clones are kept and a portion is missing. The repertoire holds 150,000 to 160,000 clones, approximately 90% seen once, with approximately 2.3% in the top ten. Germline values: CDR1 LGHNA, CDR2 YNFKEQ. V gave up 0 bases and J gave up 2 bases, with 14 bases separating them. The CDR3 is 17 amino acids. Sequenced sample: peripheral blood. The chain has TRBV4-2 and TRBJ1-3; no clear D gene. This receptor was obtained from a woman in her 70s with acute or convalescent COVID-19. The CDR3 spells CASSQDGHLGAGNTIYF. CDR3 in DNA: TGTGCCAGCAGCCAAGATGGCCATCTTGGAGCTGGAAACACCATATATTTT.